This T cell receptor (beta chain) was profiled in a study of T cell changes during pregnancy in multiple sclerosis. Produced via immunoSEQ multiplex PCR; TCRdb's table is partial and in-frame only. The sample consists of tens of thousands of clones, roughly nine tenths of them appearing once. The CDR3 is 16 residues long. V trimming: 5 bases; J trimming: 2 bases; junction bases outside the gene matches: 8. Germline CDR1 reads SEHNR; CDR2 reads FQNEAQ (reference sequence). The clonotype was recovered from a female donor with multiple sclerosis, enrolled in a pregnancy study. The chain is built from TRBV7-9 and TRBJ2-1; 8 nucleotides agree with TRBD1. The source material was CD4+ T cells from peripheral blood mononuclear cells, sampled in the first trimester of pregnancy. CDR3 nucleotides: TGTGCCAGCAGCCGAGGACAGGGCCTAGCCTACAATGAGCAGTTCTTC. Translation gives CASSRGQGLAYNEQFF.